One sample yielded the 10 T cell receptor beta chains listed below, sequenced in a study of T cell changes during pregnancy in multiple sclerosis. Method: immunoSEQ multiplex PCR; TCRdb's copy keeps in-frame clones and lacks some. The repertoire consists of about 40,000 clones, with 70% to 90% occurring once and the leading ten covering 0.51%. The starting material was CD4+ T cells from peripheral blood mononuclear cells, obtained in the first trimester of pregnancy. The receptor set was obtained from a female donor with multiple sclerosis, enrolled in a pregnancy study.

This clone appeared once. This chain's CDR3 is CASSYSNLGAYEQYF. The CDR3 DNA sequence: TGTGCCAGCAGTTACTCGAATCTAGGAGCCTACGAGCAGTACTTC. This chain connects TRBV6-5 to TRBJ2-7, with D unclear. Germline CDR1 and CDR2: MNHEY and SVGAGI. The CDR3 is 15 residues long. Trimming removed 0 bases from V and 2 bases from J, with 11 bases in between.

This chain joins TRBV2 and TRBJ1-3; no reliable D call. Germline V gene data show CDR1 as SNHLY and CDR2 as FYNNEI. V gave up 6 bases and J gave up 9 bases, with 12 bases separating them. The CDR3 consists of 12 residues. CDR3 in amino acids: CASSDVGVTIYF. The DNA for the CDR3 is TGTGCCAGCAGCGACGTCGGAGTCACCATATATTTT.

This clone was detected only a few times. The chain uses TRBV27 and TRBJ1-6; 8 bases line up with TRBD1. Germline lookup yields CDR1 MNHEY and CDR2 SMNVEV (reference sequence). CDR3 size: 14 residues. V gave up 5 bases and J gave up 10 bases; unmatched junction bases: 7. CDR3 amino acids: CASSPRQGRSPLHF. DNA for the CDR3: TGTGCCAGCAGTCCACGACAGGGGCGGTCACCCCTCCACTTT.

The V call is TRBV29-1, the J call TRBJ1-4; possibly TRBD1 for D (6 bases). This CDR3 is built from 14 residues. V was trimmed by 4 bases and J by 7 bases, leaving 16 bases between them. Germline CDR1 SQVTM, CDR2 ANQGSEA. The CDR3 DNA follows: TGCAGCGTTGGGGCACAGGGAAGAAGTGAAAAACTGTTTTTT. Protein product: CSVGAQGRSEKLFF.

V is TRBV5-4 and J is TRBJ2-7; 7 positions match TRBD2. V was clipped by 6 bases and J by 2 bases; unmatched bases: 11. CDR3 size: 15 residues. The germline CDR1 and CDR2 sequences are SGHNT and YYREEE (reference sequence). The CDR3 loop reads CASTIGGSGPYEQYF. CDR3 coding DNA: TGTGCCAGCACTATCGGCGGGAGTGGCCCCTACGAGCAGTACTTC.

The chain has TRBV7-2 and TRBJ2-3, with 11 bases fitting TRBD2. This CDR3 region has 15 residues. The ends lost 3 bases at V and 12 bases at J; junction bases unmatched: 11. From germline, CDR1 is SGHTA and CDR2 FQGNSA. The CDR3 DNA sequence: TGTGCCAGCAGCTTCACTAGCGGGGGACCCCGCCACCAGTATTTT. The encoded protein is CASSFTSGGPRHQYF.

V and J are TRBV11-2 and TRBJ2-7; 8 bases line up with TRBD2. Looked up from germline, CDR1 is SGHAT and CDR2 is FQNNGV. J gave up 5 bases and V 3 bases, and 9 bases lay outside the gene matches. The CDR3 is 15 residues long. As DNA, the CDR3 is TGTGCCAGCAGCTTTAGGGTGGCGGGAGGCGACGAGCAGTACTTC. This translates into CASSFRVAGGDEQYF.

Notes on this clone: At one of its ends the junction is not consistent with the germline gene, which may arise from a read error. The gene calls are TRBV11-2 and TRBJ2-7; D uncertain. This CDR3 spans 12 amino acids. Germline V lookup: CDR1 SGHAT, CDR2 FQNNGV. The DNA for the CDR3 is TGTGCCAGCAGCTTAGGTCCCCCCAGTATGCACTTC. Protein: CASSLGPPSMHF.

This rearrangement joins TRBV6-1 to TRBJ2-7; 9 positions match TRBD1. Germline V gene sequence: CDR1 MNHNS, CDR2 SASEGT. CDR3 length equals 14 residues. Losses at the gene ends were 7 bases for V and 4 bases for J; bases not matched to a gene: 8. This CDR3 reads CASNPDRGGYEQYF. The CDR3 nucleotides are TGTGCCAGCAACCCGGACAGGGGCGGGTACGAGCAGTACTTC.

The V gene is TRBV7-8, the J gene TRBJ1-1; D perhaps matches TRBD1 (6 bases). This CDR3 comprises 16 residues. With 3 bases removed from V and 2 bases from J, the gap between germline ends came to 16 bases. Germline CDR1 reads SGHVS; CDR2 reads FQNEAQ. The CDR3 loop is CASSLRTLGANTEAFF. In nucleotides, the CDR3 is TGTGCCAGCAGCTTGAGGACTCTGGGGGCCAACACTGAAGCTTTCTTT.